A single sample gave rise to the 24 T cell receptor beta chains below, sequenced in a study of blood T cell repertoires in COVID-19. Measured with immunoSEQ multiplex PCR; TCRdb has only the in-frame clones, and not every one. Among around 20,000 clones listed, approximately 87% were seen once. Sequencing was done on a sample of peripheral blood. These receptors were collected from a human donor in a cohort sampled during active COVID-19.

The V gene is TRBV7-3, the J gene TRBJ1-1; tentatively, D is TRBD1 (6 bases). The CDR3 extends over 14 amino acids. Trimming removed 4 bases from V and 5 bases from J, with 14 bases in between. From germline, CDR1 is SGHTA and CDR2 FQGTGA. In DNA, the CDR3 is TGTGCCAGCAGCTCGGGACACGAAGGAACTGAAGCTTTCTTT. It is translated as CASSSGHEGTEAFF. Full variable domain (outside the CDR3, taken from reference TRBV7-3 and TRBJ1-1): GAGVSQTPSNKVTEKGKYVELRCDPISGHTALYWYRQSLGQGPEFLIYFQGTGAADDSGLPNDRFFAVRPEGSVSTLKIQRTERGDSAVYLCASSSGHEGTEAFFGQGTRLTVV.

V is TRBV19 and J is TRBJ2-7; 10 nucleotides match TRBD2. V lost 5 bases to trimming and J lost 2 bases; unmatched junction nucleotides: 6. Germline assignment: CDR1 LNHDA and CDR2 SQIVND (reference sequence). This CDR3 region has 15 residues. This CDR3 reads CASSWSGRATYEQYF. CDR3 coding DNA: TGTGCCAGTAGTTGGAGCGGGAGGGCGACCTACGAGCAGTACTTC.

The rearrangement joins TRBV5-4 to TRBJ2-7; TRBD1 matches 10 bases. The CDR3 contains 14 residues. Germline V CDR1 and CDR2: SGHNT, YYREEE (reference sequence). J was trimmed by 6 bases and V by 3 bases; bases with no gene match: 6. The CDR3: CASSSGTGDFEQYF. CDR3 nucleotides: TGTGCCAGCAGCTCCGGGACAGGGGATTTCGAGCAGTACTTC.

V gene TRBV7-9 combines with J gene TRBJ2-1; TRBD2 agrees at 14 bases. J was trimmed by 6 bases and V by 5 bases; bases with no gene match: 3. The CDR3 has 15 residues. Germline assignment: CDR1 SEHNR and CDR2 FQNEAQ (reference sequence). The CDR3, as DNA: TGTGCCAGCAGCGCGGGACTAGCGGGGGTCAATGAGCAGTTCTTC. Encoded protein: CASSAGLAGVNEQFF.

The chain carries TRBV5-1 and TRBJ1-1; a possible D gene is TRBD1 (6 bases). V was clipped by 0 bases and J by 1 base, with 13 bases between them. The CDR3 loop spans 16 amino acids. The germline V gene encodes CDR1 SGHRS and CDR2 YFSETQ. In DNA, the CDR3 is TGCGCCAGCAGCTTGGCAGGGGAAGTTTGGAACACTGAAGCTTTCTTT. It specifies CASSLAGEVWNTEAFF. Filled out from reference TRBV5-1 and TRBJ1-1, the complete variable domain reads KAGVTQTPRYLIKTRGQQVTLSCSPISGHRSVSWYQQTPGQGLQFLFEYFSETQRNKGNFPGRFSGRQFSNSRSEMNVSTLELGDSALYLCASSLAGEVWNTEAFFGQGTRLTVV.

The V and J genes are TRBV7-3 and TRBJ1-1; the match to TRBD1 covers 9 bases. Unmatched junction bases numbered 5, after V lost 2 bases and J lost 1 base. The CDR3 is 16 residues long. CDR1 is SGHTA, CDR2 FQGTGA, per germline. CDR3 in DNA: TGTGCCAGCAGCTTATTTATGGGACAGGGGAACACTGAAGCTTTCTTT. Translating gives CASSLFMGQGNTEAFF. The whole variable domain, remainder taken from reference TRBV7-3 and TRBJ1-1, is GAGVSQTPSNKVTEKGKYVELRCDPISGHTALYWYRQSLGQGPEFLIYFQGTGAADDSGLPNDRFFAVRPEGSVSTLKIQRTERGDSAVYLCASSLFMGQGNTEAFFGQGTRLTVV.

The chain joins TRBV28 to TRBJ2-3, with D possibly TRBD1 on 6 matching bases. This CDR3 is built from 14 residues. Trimming took 2 bases from V and 1 from J, leaving 7 bases between them. CDR1 and CDR2 (germline): MDHEN, SYDVKM. CDR3 region: CASSLGQRTDTQYF. The CDR3 nucleotides are TGTGCCAGCAGTTTAGGACAGCGCACAGATACGCAGTATTTT.

The chain joins TRBV7-9 to TRBJ2-3; maybe TRBD2 (6 bases). Germline CDR1 and CDR2: SEHNR and FQNEAQ (reference sequence). Trimming pared 0 bases from V and 0 bases from J, leaving 10 bases between. This CDR3 region has 16 residues. CDR3 bases: TGTGCCAGCAGCTTAGCCCCTGGGACTAGCACAGATACGCAGTATTTT. It translates to CASSLAPGTSTDTQYF.

This clone showed up just once. This chain uses TRBV11-2 with TRBJ1-1; 9 nucleotides align to TRBD1. V was clipped by 3 bases and J by 1 base; unmatched bases: 0. Looked up from germline, CDR1 is SGHAT and CDR2 is FQNNGV. The CDR3 consists of 14 residues. The CDR3 DNA sequence: TGTGCCAGCAGCTTGGGACAGGGGAACACTGAAGCTTTCTTT. Amino acid sequence: CASSLGQGNTEAFF.

This clone occurred a few times. The genes are TRBV4-2 and TRBJ2-1; D gene unclear. From germline, CDR1 is LGHNA and CDR2 YNFKEQ. Between the trimmed V and J ends, which lost 1 base and 7 bases, there was a span of 11 bases. The CDR3 spans 14 residues. CDR3 coding DNA: TGTGCCAGCAGCCAAGTGCCCTCAGCGAATGAGCAGTTCTTC. Amino acids: CASSQVPSANEQFF.

This chain joins TRBV5-1 and TRBJ1-5, with a possible D match to TRBD1 (5 bases). V dropped 4 bases and J dropped 2 bases, with 16 bases sitting between them. CDR1 is SGHRS and CDR2 is YFSETQ in the germline V gene. The CDR3 loop spans 16 amino acids. CDR3 residues: CASSPSITGGNQPQHF. In DNA, the CDR3 is TGCGCCAGCAGCCCCTCAATAACGGGGGGCAATCAGCCCCAGCATTTT.

V and J are TRBV4-1 and TRBJ2-7; D possibly corresponds to TRBD2 (5 bases). Trimming cost V 0 bases and J 8 bases, with 14 bases left between them. Looked up from germline, CDR1 is MGHRA and CDR2 is YSYEKL. The CDR3 spans 14 residues. The CDR3 is CASSQELEVGQQYF. The CDR3 DNA reads TGCGCCAGCAGCCAAGAGCTGGAGGTCGGACAGCAGTACTTC.

This sequence joins TRBV7-2 and TRBJ1-5; tentatively, D is TRBD1 (5 bases). Trimming pared 5 bases from V and 5 bases from J, leaving 13 bases between. Germline loops: CDR1 SGHTA, CDR2 FQGNSA. There are 14 residues in the CDR3. For the CDR3, the DNA is TGTGCCAGCAGCCTGCCGGGGGGTGATCAGCCCCAGCATTTT. This codes for CASSLPGGDQPQHF.

This chain joins TRBV3-1 (or the pseudogene TRBV3-2) and TRBJ2-7; 8 bases line up with TRBD2. V was clipped by 0 bases and J by 3 bases; unmatched bases: 10. Per the germline V gene, CDR1 is LGHDT and CDR2 is YNNKEL (reference sequence). This CDR3 has 17 amino acids. The CDR3 DNA reads TGTGCCAGCAGCCAAGACCCCCCCCTAGCGGGTTGCTACGAGCAGTACTTC. This gives the protein CASSQDPPLAGCYEQYF.

The rearrangement links TRBV11-3 to TRBJ2-3; D ambiguous. The germline CDR1 and CDR2 sequences are SGHNT and YENEEA. V shed 0 bases and J shed 4 bases, with 2 bases lying between them. The CDR3 consists of 12 residues. The CDR3 sequence: CASSLDADTQYF. DNA for the CDR3: TGTGCCAGCAGCTTAGACGCAGATACGCAGTATTTT. The full variable domain, completed using reference TRBV11-3 and TRBJ2-3, is EAGVVQSPRYKIIEKKQPVAFWCNPISGHNTLYWYLQNLGQGPELLIRYENEEAVDDSQLPKDRFSAERLKGVDSTLKIQPAELGDSAVYLCASSLDADTQYFGPGTRLTVL.

Only one count was recorded for this clone. The chain combines TRBV6-1 with TRBJ2-1; 16 bases fit TRBD2. This CDR3 comprises 18 residues. Per germline, CDR1 MNHNS and CDR2 SASEGT. V shed 4 bases, J shed 3 bases, and the junction held 6 bases outside the gene matches. The CDR3 spells CASSGGLAGGFFYNEQFF. CDR3 sequence (DNA): TGTGCCAGCAGTGGGGGACTAGCGGGAGGGTTCTTCTACAATGAGCAGTTCTTC.

This sequence joins TRBV3-1 (or the pseudogene TRBV3-2) and TRBJ2-3, with 8 bases identical to TRBD2. This CDR3 region has 15 residues. In germline, CDR1 is LGHDT, CDR2 YNNKEL (reference sequence). After removal of 3 bases from V and 8 bases from J, the junction contained 10 bases not matched to a gene. CDR3 in DNA: TGTGCCAGCAGCCACGAGGGACTAGGGGCGGGTACGCAGTATTTT. Translating it yields CASSHEGLGAGTQYF.

The V call is TRBV9, the J call TRBJ1-1, with a tentative D call TRBD1 (6 bases). Trimming left V 3 bases short and J 7 bases short, with 10 bases between. The germline CDR1 and CDR2 sequences are SGDLS and YYNGEE. The CDR3 spans 12 residues. This CDR3 reads CASSAGDLEAFF. The CDR3 DNA follows: TGTGCCAGCAGCGCAGGGGACCTTGAAGCTTTCTTT.

V usage is TRBV20-1 and J usage is TRBJ2-7, with 9 positions matching TRBD2. Germline lookup yields CDR1 DFQATT and CDR2 SNEGSKA (reference sequence). Trimming cost V 6 bases and J 3 bases; bases outside gene matches: 9. The length of the CDR3 is 14 residues. CDR3 sequence reads: CSASSGSEFYEQYF. The CDR3 nucleotides read TGCAGTGCCAGTAGCGGGAGCGAATTCTACGAGCAGTACTTC.

The V gene is TRBV30, the J gene TRBJ2-7, with 10 positions matching TRBD2. Germline-derived CDR1 and CDR2 are GTSNPN and SVGIG (reference sequence). The CDR3 has 13 amino acids. The V segment lost 2 bases and the J segment 4 bases; nucleotides outside the gene matches: 2. The CDR3 DNA reads TGTGCCTGGAGTATAGCGGGAGGTTACGAGCAGTACTTC. It specifies CAWSIAGGYEQYF.

DNA of the CDR3: TGTGCCAGCAGCGTTGGGACAGGTACAGATACGCAGTATTTT. This translates into CASSVGTGTDTQYF. This chain joins TRBV9 and TRBJ2-3; 8 bases line up with TRBD1. Germline V gene data show CDR1 as SGDLS and CDR2 as YYNGEE. After removal of 2 bases from V and 3 bases from J, the junction contained 2 bases not matched to a gene. This CDR3 region has 14 residues. The full variable domain, completed using reference TRBV9 and TRBJ2-3, is DSGVTQTPKHLITATGQRVTLRCSPRSGDLSVYWYQQSLDQGLQFLIQYYNGEERAKGNILERFSAQQFPDLHSELNLSSLELGDSALYFCASSVGTGTDTQYFGPGTRLTVL.

The gene calls are TRBV19 and TRBJ2-3; the match to TRBD1 covers 7 bases. CDR3 length: 16 amino acids. Germline loops: CDR1 LNHDA, CDR2 SQIVND (reference sequence). Trimming at V came to 2 bases and at J to 1 base, leaving 6 bases not matched to a gene. The CDR3 protein is CASSIKQGLGTDTQYF. DNA of the CDR3: TGTGCCAGTAGTATAAAACAGGGGTTGGGCACAGATACGCAGTATTTT.

The chain couples TRBV9 to TRBJ2-2; 15 bases map to TRBD2. V shed 4 bases and J 7 bases; nucleotides not matched to a gene: 11. This CDR3 comprises 18 residues. Germline V gene data show CDR1 as SGDLS and CDR2 as YYNGEE. The CDR3 DNA follows: TGTGCCAGCAGCTTCGGCGGACTAGCGGGAGGGGACGGCGGGGAGCTGTTTTTT. It encodes CASSFGGLAGGDGGELFF.

This sequence joins TRBV19 and TRBJ2-5; 7 nucleotides agree with TRBD1. After removal of 5 bases from V and 5 bases from J, the junction contained 8 bases not matched to a gene. In germline, CDR1 is LNHDA, CDR2 SQIVND (reference sequence). This CDR3 has 14 amino acids. The CDR3 loop reads CASSPRTGLETQYF. The CDR3 region has the DNA TGTGCCAGTAGTCCACGGACAGGTCTGGAGACCCAGTACTTC.